One and the same sample provided the 22 T cell receptor beta chains below, sequenced in a study of regulatory T cells in long-lasting Graves disease. According to the study, TCR beta libraries were built with iRepertoire HTBI primers and CDR3-region Arm-PCR. TCRdb ran MiXCR on the multiplex PCR reads and lists one entry per CDR3 protein. Among around 250,000 distinct CDR3 sequences listed, 15% to 20% were seen once. This sample's time point: newly diagnosed GD, antithyroid drugs for less than 3 months. PBMC RNA was the source of the TCR library. The specimen comprised peripheral blood mononuclear cells (PBMCs), sampled at new diagnosis, from a patient treated with antithyroid drugs. The receptor source for this set is a female donor with Graves disease.

There are many counts of this clonotype. The chain is built from TRBV12-3 or TRBV12-4 and TRBJ1-3; D unclear. The CDR3 runs to 14 residues. Trimming shortened V by 6 bases and J by 0 bases, and 9 bases separated the two germline ends. The chain's CDR3 is CASSPSGSGNTIYF. CDR3 DNA: TGTGCCAGCAGCCCGTCAGGCTCTGGAAACACCATATATTTT.

This clonotype has a count of ten or more. The chain is built from TRBV7-3 and TRBJ2-7; 8 bases are shared with TRBD1. In germline, CDR1 is SGHTA, CDR2 FQGTGA. After removal of 2 bases from V and 0 bases from J, the junction contained 3 bases not matched to a gene. CDR3 length: 15 amino acids. The CDR3 here is CASSLFGTGSYEQYF. CDR3 sequence (DNA): TGTGCCAGCAGCTTATTCGGGACAGGCTCCTACGAGCAGTACTTC.

The CDR3 sequence is CASSPGTGEDEQFF. The DNA of the CDR3 is TGTGCCAGCAGCCCAGGGACAGGGGAGGATGAGCAGTTCTTC. The chain employs TRBV12-3 or TRBV12-4 and TRBJ2-1; 10 nucleotides agree with TRBD1. The length of the CDR3 is 14 residues. After removal of 6 bases from V and 8 bases from J, the junction contained 7 bases not matched to a gene.

This clonotype showed up many times. V and J are TRBV2 and TRBJ2-1; D is uncertain. Germline CDR1 is SNHLY and CDR2 is FYNNEI. V dropped 4 bases and J dropped 0 bases, with 10 bases sitting between them. The CDR3 contains 15 residues. The DNA of the CDR3 is TGTGCCAGCAGTGGACTCTTGAGCTCCTACAATGAGCAGTTCTTC. Amino acids: CASSGLLSSYNEQFF.

As regards this clonotype: Only one base separates this from a far larger clonotype, so it likely reflects a read error. The chain links TRBV11-2 to TRBJ2-5; 16 bases align to TRBD2. CDR1 is SGHAT, CDR2 FQNNGV, per germline. The CDR3 has 16 residues. In DNA form, the CDR3 reads TGTGCCAGCAGCCTTGCAGGGACTAGCGGGGGGGAGACCCATTACTTC. Its translation: CASSLAGTSGGETHYF.

With respect to this clonotype: A single base separates this from a much larger clone, so it may be a read error. The rearrangement joins TRBV3-1 to TRBJ1-1; a weak D match, TRBD1 (6 bases). In germline, CDR1 is LGHDT, CDR2 YNNKEL (reference sequence). The CDR3 totals 14 residues. For the CDR3, the DNA is TGTGCCCGCAGCCAGCGGGGGCCGAACACTGAAGCTTTCTTT. It translates to CARSQRGPNTEAFF.

This clonotype was recorded many times. This rearrangement joins TRBV12-3 or TRBV12-4 to TRBJ1-3; 12 bases map to TRBD1. The CDR3 is 19 residues long. V was pared by 5 bases and J by 8 bases, with 19 bases of the junction left unmatched. CDR3 coding DNA: TGTGCCAGCAGTCAACTACCCGGGACAGGGGGCTTGAAGGCCCACACCATATATTTT. It codes for CASSQLPGTGGLKAHTIYF.

This chain uses TRBV7-2 with TRBJ2-2, with 10 bases that match TRBD2. Per germline, CDR1 SGHTA and CDR2 FQGNSA. V was clipped by 4 bases and J by 3 bases; unmatched bases: 2. The length of the CDR3 is 15 residues. This CDR3 reads CASSSSGSHTGELFF. The CDR3 nucleotides are TGTGCCAGCAGCTCTAGCGGGAGCCACACCGGGGAGCTGTTTTTT.

Ten or more counts support this clonotype. The chain joins TRBV7-3 to TRBJ2-1; 10 nucleotides align to TRBD2. Germline trimming cut 4 bases from V and 2 bases from J; bases unmatched to any gene: 8. Germline V CDR1 and CDR2: SGHTA, FQGTGA. This CDR3 is built from 17 residues. The CDR3 nucleotides read TGTGCCAGCAGCTCCTGGACTAGCGGAGGGACCTACAATGAGCAGTTCTTC. It encodes CASSSWTSGGTYNEQFF.

This clonotype has at least ten counts. The rearrangement joins TRBV29-1 to TRBJ1-1; TRBD1 matches at 7 bases. Germline CDR1 and CDR2: SQVTM and ANQGSEA. The CDR3 is made up of 14 amino acids. The trim removed 1 base at V and 4 bases at J, leaving 6 bases unmatched. The CDR3 is CSVEGAGGVTEAFF. CDR3 bases: TGCAGCGTTGAAGGAGCAGGGGGAGTCACTGAAGCTTTCTTT.

The V call is TRBV6-5, the J call TRBJ1-5, with no clear D. Germline V lookup: CDR1 MNHEY, CDR2 SVGAGI. The CDR3 is made up of 14 amino acids. Trimming cost V 2 bases and J 6 bases, with 11 bases left between them. CDR3 nucleotide sequence: TGTGCCAGCAGTTACAGCACCGGGGTTCAGCCCCAGCATTTT. This translates into CASSYSTGVQPQHF.

This clonotype has just a few counts. The genes are TRBV20-1 and TRBJ2-3, with TRBD1 identical over 10 bases. CDR3 length equals 15 residues. CDR1 DFQATT and CDR2 SNEGSKA come from the germline V gene (reference sequence). V gave up 1 base and J gave up 2 bases; unmatched junction bases: 3. The CDR3 DNA sequence: TGCAGTGCTAGAGTGGGACAGGGGAACACAGATACGCAGTATTTT. This encodes CSARVGQGNTDTQYF.

This clonotype came up many times. The chain has TRBV18 and TRBJ1-1; no clear D gene. The V end lost 5 bases, the J end lost 1 base, and 8 bases lay between the germline ends. Looked up from germline, CDR1 is KGHSH and CDR2 is LQKENI. This CDR3 has 13 amino acids. For the CDR3, the DNA is TGTGCCAGCTCAGGTCGAGAGAACACTGAAGCTTTCTTT. It encodes CASSGRENTEAFF.

In this sample, this clonotype turned up many times. The chain carries TRBV6-5 and TRBJ2-1, with 8 nucleotides matching TRBD2. Germline trimming cut 4 bases from V and 4 bases from J; bases unmatched to any gene: 12. The germline V gene encodes CDR1 MNHEY and CDR2 SVGAGI. This CDR3 region has 17 residues. The CDR3 nucleotides read TGTGCCAGCAGTTCCCTGACCGGGACTAGTATATACAATGAGCAGTTCTTC. It encodes CASSSLTGTSIYNEQFF.

This clonotype was recorded at least ten times. V and J are TRBV20-1 and TRBJ2-3; maybe TRBD2 (5 bases). CDR3 size: 15 residues. Germline V gene lookup returns CDR1 DFQATT and CDR2 SNEGSKA (reference sequence). The ends were cut back, 6 bases at V and 1 base at J, with 17 bases in the middle. CDR3 nucleotides: TGCAGTGCATTTCATCAGTGGGAGCGCACAGATACGCAGTATTTT. Translation: CSAFHQWERTDTQYF.

There are many counts of this clonotype. The V call is TRBV15, the J call TRBJ1-4; 8 bases are shared with TRBD1. The CDR3 spans 14 residues. Germline CDR1 reads LNHNV; CDR2 reads YYDKDF (reference sequence). V lost 5 bases, J lost 4 bases, and 3 bases stayed unmatched. Written as DNA, the CDR3 is TGTGCCACCAGCCAGGACAGGGTTAATGAAAAACTGTTTTTT. Encoded protein: CATSQDRVNEKLFF.

This clonotype appeared a few times. The chain employs TRBV10-1 and TRBJ1-5; 11 bases fit TRBD1. The germline CDR1 and CDR2 sequences are WNHNN and SYGVQD (reference sequence). The V and J ends lost 5 bases and 7 bases, in that order; junction bases with no gene match: 4. CDR3 length: 14 amino acids. The CDR3 spells CASSRDRGEQPQHF. The CDR3 nucleotides are TGCGCCAGCAGTAGGGACAGGGGGGAACAGCCCCAGCATTTT.

This clonotype has just a few counts. The V call is TRBV19, the J call TRBJ2-3, with 14 bases lining up with TRBD2. V lost 5 bases, J lost 4 bases, and 5 bases stayed unmatched. This CDR3 spans 16 amino acids. CDR1 is LNHDA and CDR2 is SQIVND in the germline V gene (reference sequence). CDR3 amino acids: CASSSSTSGRADTQYF. For the CDR3, the DNA is TGTGCCAGTAGTTCTTCGACTAGCGGGAGGGCAGATACGCAGTATTTT. Together with reference TRBV19 and TRBJ2-3, the CDR3 gives the full variable domain: DGGITQSPKYLFRKEGQNVTLSCEQNLNHDAMYWYRQDPGQGLRLIYYSQIVNDFQKGDIAEGYSVSREKKESFPLTVTSAQKNPTAFYLCASSSSTSGRADTQYFGPGTRLTVL.

Many counts were recorded for this clonotype. The chain combines TRBV10-3 with TRBJ2-7, with TRBD2 matching 12 bases. In germline, CDR1 is ENHRY, CDR2 SYGVKD. The CDR3 contains 14 residues. Unmatched junction bases numbered 4, after V lost 6 bases and J lost 4 bases. The CDR3 loop reads CAIRLTSGSYEQYF. DNA for the CDR3: TGTGCCATCAGGCTGACTAGCGGGAGTTACGAGCAGTACTTC.

This clonotype was detected a few times. The chain carries TRBV20-1 and TRBJ1-5, with D perhaps TRBD1 (6 bases). CDR3 size: 14 residues. Germline V gives CDR1 DFQATT, CDR2 SNEGSKA (reference sequence). The ends were cut back, 2 bases at V and 4 bases at J, with 12 bases in the middle. The DNA of the CDR3 is TGCAGTGCTAGAAGGGGGACTACGAATCAGCCCCAGCATTTT. Encoded protein: CSARRGTTNQPQHF.

The chain joins TRBV28 to TRBJ2-2, with 9 positions matching TRBD2. Germline-derived CDR1 and CDR2 are MDHEN and SYDVKM. With 5 bases clipped from V and 6 bases from J, the junction kept 13 bases outside the gene matches. This CDR3 contains 17 residues. The CDR3 region has the DNA TGTGCCAGCAGTACCCCTAGCGGGAACCCCAGGGCCGGGGAGCTGTTTTTT. Encoded protein: CASSTPSGNPRAGELFF.

This clonotype was detected ten times or more. The chain joins TRBV6-1 to TRBJ2-7; weak D call: TRBD1 (5 bases). The CDR3 is made up of 15 amino acids. The V and J ends lost 6 bases and 2 bases respectively, with 17 bases between them. Germline V gene data show CDR1 as MNHNS and CDR2 as SASEGT. The CDR3 loop reads CASSLQAATTYEQYF. The CDR3 nucleotides are TGTGCCAGCAGCCTACAGGCGGCTACCACCTACGAGCAGTACTTC.